This TCR beta chain was recorded in a study of identical twins. This clonotype was counted a few times. Using its own MiXCR run on the 5' RACE reads, TCRdb lists one record per CDR3 protein. The sample contains about 530,000 distinct CDR3 sequences, about 22% of which appear only once. The V end lost 3 bases, the J end lost 7 bases, and 11 bases lay between the germline ends. The V gene's germline CDR1 is KGHDR and CDR2 SFDVKD. The CDR3 loop spans 13 amino acids. The sample also formed part of further work on yellow fever vaccine responses in identical twins. That investigation notes: Convergence reportedly seemed to mark part of the twins' vaccine T cell response, with personalization marking the rest.

Sequencing was performed on CD4+ T cells sorted from blood. This chain links TRBV24-1 with TRBJ1-1; TRBD1 is a possible D gene (5 bases). This TCR was sampled from a woman in her late teens or twenties in good health. The CDR3 DNA follows: TGTGCCACCAGTGATGTCCAGGGAAATGAAGCTTTCTTT. It encodes CATSDVQGNEAFF.